This T cell receptor beta chain was captured by sequencing in a study of early T cells in non-severe SARS-CoV-2 infection. TCRdb reprocessed the 5' RACE reads with MiXCR, giving one entry per CDR3 protein. The table lists 40,000 or so distinct CDR3 sequences, about 5.6% of them singletons, with 7% to 8.5% in the top ten. This clonotype appeared many times. CDR1 SGDLS and CDR2 YYNGEE come from the germline V gene. V shed 4 bases and J 3 bases; nucleotides not matched to a gene: 11. The CDR3 loop spans 17 amino acids. Sequencing was done on a sample of whole blood. J is TRBJ2-3 and V is TRBV9; 10 bases are shared with TRBD2. The sequence was obtained from an adult who was a healthcare worker with PCR-confirmed SARS-CoV-2 infection or an uninfected control (not recorded which). The CDR3 loop reads CASSNSPSGSLTDTQYF. As DNA, the CDR3 is TGTGCCAGCAGCAATTCCCCTAGCGGGAGTCTTACAGATACGCAGTATTTT. The full variable domain, rest sourced from reference TRBV9 and TRBJ2-3, is DSGVTQTPKHLITATGQRVTLRCSPRSGDLSVYWYQQSLDQGLQFLIQYYNGEERAKGNILERFSAQQFPDLHSELNLSSLELGDSALYFCASSNSPSGSLTDTQYFGPGTRLTVL.